This T cell receptor beta chain was identified during a study of technical replicates of blood from a few donors. The data were produced by immunoSEQ multiplex PCR, yet TCRdb's version contains in-frame clones alone and is incomplete. The data show roughly 71,000 clones, over 85% seen once. J was trimmed by 3 bases and V by 3 bases; bases with no gene match: 7. CDR1 is SEHNR, CDR2 FQNEAQ, per germline (reference sequence). The CDR3 is 15 residues long. The chain employs TRBV7-9 and TRBJ2-7; 8 bases match TRBD1. Sequencing used T cells isolated from PBMCs. This TCR came from a human donor in good health. The CDR3 bases are TGTGCCAGCAGCTTGGGGGCAGGGGGCATCTACGAGCAGTACTTC. Protein sequence: CASSLGAGGIYEQYF.